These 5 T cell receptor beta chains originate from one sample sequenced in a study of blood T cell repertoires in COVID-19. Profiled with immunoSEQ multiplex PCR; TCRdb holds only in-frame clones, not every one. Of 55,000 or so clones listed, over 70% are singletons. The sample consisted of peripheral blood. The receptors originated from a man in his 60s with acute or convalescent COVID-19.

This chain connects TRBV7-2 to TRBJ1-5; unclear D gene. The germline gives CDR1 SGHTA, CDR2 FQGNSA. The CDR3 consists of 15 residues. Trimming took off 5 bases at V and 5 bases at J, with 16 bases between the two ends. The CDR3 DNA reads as TGTGCCAGCAGCCCCCGATCCGGGTGGGATCAGCCCCAGCATTTT. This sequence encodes CASSPRSGWDQPQHF. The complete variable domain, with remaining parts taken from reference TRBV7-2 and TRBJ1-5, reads GAGVSQSPSNKVTEKGKDVELRCDPISGHTALYWYRQSLGQGLEFLIYFQGNSAPDKSGLPSDRFSAERTGGSVSTLTIQRTQQEDSAVYLCASSPRSGWDQPQHFGDGTRLSIL.

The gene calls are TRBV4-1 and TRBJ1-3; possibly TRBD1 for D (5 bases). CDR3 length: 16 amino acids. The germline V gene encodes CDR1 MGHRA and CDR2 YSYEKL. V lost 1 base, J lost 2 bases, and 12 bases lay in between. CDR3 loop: CASSQGPGGAGNTIYF. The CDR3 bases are TGCGCCAGCAGCCAAGGGCCCGGGGGAGCTGGAAACACCATATATTTT.

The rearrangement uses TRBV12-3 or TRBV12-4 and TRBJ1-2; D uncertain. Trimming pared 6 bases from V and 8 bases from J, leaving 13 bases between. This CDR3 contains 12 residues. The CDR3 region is CASSFRGLGYTF. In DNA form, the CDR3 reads TGTGCCAGCAGCTTCCGGGGATTGGGCTACACCTTC.

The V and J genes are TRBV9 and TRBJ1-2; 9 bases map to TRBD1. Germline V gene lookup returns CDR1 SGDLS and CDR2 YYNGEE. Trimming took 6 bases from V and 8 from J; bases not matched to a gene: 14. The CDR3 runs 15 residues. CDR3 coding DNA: TGTGCCAGCACCTTGGACAGGGGATTTTCTCGCGGCTACACCTTC. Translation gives CASTLDRGFSRGYTF.

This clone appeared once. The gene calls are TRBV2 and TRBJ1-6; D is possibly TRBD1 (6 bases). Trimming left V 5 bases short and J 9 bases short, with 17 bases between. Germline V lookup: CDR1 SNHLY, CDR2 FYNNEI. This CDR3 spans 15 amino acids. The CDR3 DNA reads TGTGCCAGCAGTTTAGGGGGGGATTCGGCTTCACCCCTCCACTTT. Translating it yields CASSLGGDSASPLHF. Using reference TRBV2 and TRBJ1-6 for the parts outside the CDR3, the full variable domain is EPEVTQTPSHQVTQMGQEVILRCVPISNHLYFYWYRQILGQKVEFLVSFYNNEISEKSEIFDDQFSVERPDGSNFTLKIRSTKLEDSAMYFCASSLGGDSASPLHFGNGTRLTVT.